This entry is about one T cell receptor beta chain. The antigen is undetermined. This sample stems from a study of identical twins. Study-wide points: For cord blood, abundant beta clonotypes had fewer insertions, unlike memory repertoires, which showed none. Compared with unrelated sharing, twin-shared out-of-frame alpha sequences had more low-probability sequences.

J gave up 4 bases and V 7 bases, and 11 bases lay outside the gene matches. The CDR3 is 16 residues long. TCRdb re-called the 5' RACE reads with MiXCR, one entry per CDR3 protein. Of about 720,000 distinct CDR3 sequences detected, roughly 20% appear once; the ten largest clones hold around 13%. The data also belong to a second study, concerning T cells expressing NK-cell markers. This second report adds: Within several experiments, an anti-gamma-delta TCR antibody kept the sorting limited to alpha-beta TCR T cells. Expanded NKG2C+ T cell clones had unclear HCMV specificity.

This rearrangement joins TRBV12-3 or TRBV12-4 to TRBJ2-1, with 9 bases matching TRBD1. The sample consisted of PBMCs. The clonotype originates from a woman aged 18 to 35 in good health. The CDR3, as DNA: TGTGCCAGCAACCTGCTAGGGGACAGGGCATACAATGAGCAGTTCTTC. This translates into CASNLLGDRAYNEQFF.